One and the same sample provided the 13 T cell receptor beta chains below, sequenced in a study of cytomegalovirus exposure and HLA in healthy donors. Profiling relied on immunoSEQ multiplex PCR, and the TCRdb table lists in-frame clones only, not all of them. The sample carries more than 250,000 clones, about nine tenths recorded once. Sequencing was carried out using PBMCs. These receptors came from a woman aged 25 to 39 in good health and CMV-seropositive.

The CDR3 DNA reads as TGTGCCAGCAGCTTAGATTGGACGGGACTCCCGCCCCCCTACGAGCAGTACTTC. Its translation: CASSLDWTGLPPPYEQYF. The chain is built from TRBV11-2 and TRBJ2-7, with D perhaps TRBD2 (6 bases). The V gene's germline CDR1 is SGHAT and CDR2 FQNNGV. The CDR3 sequence is 18 residues long. Trimming left V 0 bases short and J 2 bases short, with 20 bases between.

This sequence joins TRBV6-1 and TRBJ1-2, with TRBD1 matching over 9 bases. This CDR3 contains 14 residues. V trimming: 3 bases; J trimming: 8 bases; junction bases outside the gene matches: 7. Germline V CDR1 and CDR2: MNHNS, SASEGT. CDR3 loop: CASSDGTGKKGYTF. The CDR3 coding sequence is TGTGCCAGCAGTGACGGGACAGGGAAAAAGGGCTACACCTTC.

This clone was observed once. The chain employs TRBV27 and TRBJ1-5; D is undetermined. Per the germline V gene, CDR1 is MNHEY and CDR2 is SMNVEV (reference sequence). There are 12 residues in the CDR3. V dropped 6 bases and J dropped 4 bases, with 7 bases sitting between them. CDR3 sequence reads: CASRERNQPQHF. The CDR3 DNA reads TGTGCCAGCAGGGAACGAAATCAGCCCCAGCATTTT.

The rearrangement uses TRBV27 and TRBJ2-3; no reliable D call. CDR1 MNHEY and CDR2 SMNVEV come from the germline V gene (reference sequence). V was trimmed by 2 bases and J by 6 bases, leaving 15 bases between them. The CDR3 extends over 15 amino acids. CDR3 amino acids: CASSLGILLGDTQYF. CDR3 sequence (DNA): TGTGCCAGCAGTTTAGGAATCCTCTTAGGGGATACGCAGTATTTT.

This sequence joins TRBV6-5 and TRBJ1-2; TRBD1 aligns across 7 bases. Per the germline V gene, CDR1 is MNHEY and CDR2 is SVGAGI. The junction had 9 bases not matched to a gene; V was cut back by 7 bases and J by 7 bases. The CDR3 consists of 13 residues. The CDR3 reads CASIGQGGLGYTF. The CDR3 DNA is TGTGCCAGCATCGGGCAGGGGGGTCTTGGCTACACCTTC.

The J gene is TRBJ2-2, the V gene TRBV4-2; D is uncertain. The CDR3 extends over 14 amino acids. Germline V CDR1 and CDR2: LGHNA, YNFKEQ. Trimming pared 1 base from V and 4 bases from J, leaving 7 bases between. This CDR3 reads CASSQARVTGELFF. CDR3 nucleotides: TGTGCCAGCAGCCAAGCCCGGGTCACCGGGGAGCTGTTTTTT.

The chain uses TRBV18 and TRBJ1-6; D is uncertain. Germline CDR1 and CDR2: KGHSH and LQKENI. CDR3 length: 14 amino acids. V gave up 1 base and J gave up 7 bases, with 8 bases separating them. The CDR3 DNA reads TGTGCCAGCTCACCACAGGGCCCCAATTCACCCCTCCACTTT. Its protein product is CASSPQGPNSPLHF.

Concerning this clone: An end of the junction does not agree with germline; a read error may underlie this. V is TRBV30 and J is TRBJ1-2, with D perhaps TRBD1 (6 bases). CDR1 and CDR2 (germline): GTSNPN, SVGIG (reference sequence). The CDR3 contains 13 residues. The CDR3 nucleotides read TGTACCTGGAGTGTGGTCAGGGGTTGGGGCTACACCTTC. This codes for CTWSVVRGWGYTF.

This clone was counted a few times. The chain recombines TRBV7-2 with TRBJ1-2, with 10 bases fitting TRBD1. CDR1 SGHTA and CDR2 FQGNSA come from the germline V gene. The CDR3 is 16 residues long. V shed 5 bases and J 6 bases; nucleotides not matched to a gene: 12. The CDR3 nucleotides are TGTGCCAGCAGCCCACAAGGGACAGGGGAGGGTAATGGCTACACCTTC. It codes for CASSPQGTGEGNGYTF.

The chain carries TRBV28 and TRBJ1-5, with 7 bases fitting TRBD1. Germline values: CDR1 MDHEN, CDR2 SYDVKM. There are 16 residues in the CDR3. With V trimmed by 6 bases and J by 2 bases, 10 bases remained unmatched. CDR3 DNA sequence: TGTGCCAGCAGACTATTTATGACAGGGCGCAATCAGCCCCAGCATTTT. Amino acid sequence: CASRLFMTGRNQPQHF.

The chain uses TRBV4-3 and TRBJ2-6, with D unclear. V was cut by 1 base and J by 4 bases, with 5 bases left in between. The CDR3 runs to 14 residues. Per germline, CDR1 LGHNA and CDR2 YSLEER. In DNA, the CDR3 is TGCGCCAGCAGCCAAGTGGGGGGGGCCAACGTCCTGACTTTC. Translated: CASSQVGGANVLTF.

The chain links TRBV29-1 to TRBJ2-2, with 9 bases aligning to TRBD1. Germline trimming cut 4 bases from V and 4 bases from J; bases unmatched to any gene: 7. The CDR3 is 15 amino acids. Germline CDR1 SQVTM, CDR2 ANQGSEA. CDR3 loop: CSVAGGQGFTGELFF. The CDR3 bases are TGCAGCGTTGCCGGGGGACAGGGTTTCACCGGGGAGCTGTTTTTT.

The J gene is TRBJ2-3, the V gene TRBV5-8, with D uncertain. CDR3 length equals 13 residues. The germline CDR1 and CDR2 sequences are SGHTS and YDEGEE. Trimming cost V 5 bases and J 0 bases, with 7 bases left between them. CDR3 region: CASRRASTDTQYF. CDR3 coding DNA: TGTGCCAGCAGACGTGCTAGCACAGATACGCAGTATTTT. Full variable domain (outside the CDR3, taken from reference TRBV5-8 and TRBJ2-3): EAGVTQSPTHLIKTRGQQATLRCSPISGHTSVYWYQQALGLGLQFLLWYDEGEERNRGNFPPRFSGRQFPNYSSELNVNALELEDSALYLCASRRASTDTQYFGPGTRLTVL.